This paragraph covers one T cell receptor beta chain sequence. These data are taken from a study of blood T cell repertoires in COVID-19. Background on the study: PBMCs, B-cell-depleted T cells, or T cells were the source of the cDNA or gDNA that made up the material.

CDR1 is MNHEY, CDR2 SVGAGI, per germline. The CDR3 spans 15 residues. With V trimmed by 6 bases and J by 6 bases, 13 bases remained unmatched. In the authors' methods: Reference gene primer amplification in the assay estimated nucleated cell counts. Profiled with immunoSEQ multiplex PCR; TCRdb holds only in-frame clones, not every one. V and J calls and clone size follow that table, whereas D and trimming were derived from the DNA. The table has some 260,000 clones, 82% seen once. V is TRBV6-5 and J is TRBJ1-1, with 7 bases that match TRBD1. Sequenced input: peripheral blood. This TCR was recovered from a woman aged 18-29 years with acute or convalescent COVID-19. CDR3 nucleotides: TGTGCCAGCAGACGGATAACAGGGGTTGGTGCTGAAGCTTTCTTT. Its protein is CASRRITGVGAEAFF.